The T cell receptor (beta chain) under discussion was sequenced for a study of STAT5B mutations in CD4+ large granular lymphocyte leukemia. Study in general: Among healthy controls, a particular HLA allele went with more CDR3 'QG' motifs.

Data came from immunoSEQ multiplex PCR; TCRdb stores just in-frame clones and leaves some out. The sample records about 30,000 clones, just under 75% being singletons. Healthy controls were blood donor buffy coats. The sample taken for sequencing was CD4+ T cells from blood buffy coats. The TCR comes from a human donor in good health.

CDR3 protein: CASSKPTGKPYGYTF. The CDR3 DNA reads TGTGCCAGTAGTAAGCCGACAGGGAAGCCCTATGGCTACACCTTC. The chain employs TRBV19 and TRBJ1-2; 7 bases fit TRBD1. CDR1 is LNHDA and CDR2 is SQIVND in the germline V gene (reference sequence). The CDR3 is 15 residues long. Unmatched junction bases numbered 9, after V lost 4 bases and J lost 4 bases.